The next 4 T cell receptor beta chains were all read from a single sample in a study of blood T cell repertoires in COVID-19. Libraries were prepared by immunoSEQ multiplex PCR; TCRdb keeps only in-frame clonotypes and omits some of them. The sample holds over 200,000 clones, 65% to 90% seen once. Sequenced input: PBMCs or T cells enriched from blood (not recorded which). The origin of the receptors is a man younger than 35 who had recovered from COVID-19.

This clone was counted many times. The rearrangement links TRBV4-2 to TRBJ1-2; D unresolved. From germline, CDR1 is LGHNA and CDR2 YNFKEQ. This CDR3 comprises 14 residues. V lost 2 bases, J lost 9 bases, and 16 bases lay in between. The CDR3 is CASSQTGGDLSYTF. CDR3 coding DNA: TGTGCCAGCAGCCAAACCGGTGGAGACTTGAGCTACACCTTC.

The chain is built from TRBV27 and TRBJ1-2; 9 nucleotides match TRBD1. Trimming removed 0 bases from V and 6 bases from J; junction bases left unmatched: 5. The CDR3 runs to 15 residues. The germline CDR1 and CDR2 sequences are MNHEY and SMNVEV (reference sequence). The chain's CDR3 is CASSLSDRGGDGYTF. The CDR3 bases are TGTGCCAGCAGTTTATCGGACAGGGGAGGTGATGGCTACACCTTC.

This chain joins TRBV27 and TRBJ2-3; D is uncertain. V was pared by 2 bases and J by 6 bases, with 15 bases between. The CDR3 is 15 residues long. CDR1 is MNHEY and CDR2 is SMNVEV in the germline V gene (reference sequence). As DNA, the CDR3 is TGTGCCAGCAGTTTAACCCAGGCCCCGTGGGATACGCAGTATTTT. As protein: CASSLTQAPWDTQYF.

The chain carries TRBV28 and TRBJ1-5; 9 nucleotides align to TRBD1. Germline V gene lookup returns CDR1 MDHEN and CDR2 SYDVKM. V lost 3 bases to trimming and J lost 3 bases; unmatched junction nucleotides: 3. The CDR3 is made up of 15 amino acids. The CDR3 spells CASSLGQGFNQPQHF. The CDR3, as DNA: TGTGCCAGCAGTTTGGGACAGGGTTTCAATCAGCCCCAGCATTTT. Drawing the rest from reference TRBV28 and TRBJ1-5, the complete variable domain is DVKVTQSSRYLVKRTGEKVFLECVQDMDHENMFWYRQDPGLGLRLIYFSYDVKMKEKGDIPEGYSVSREKKERFSLILESASTNQTSMYLCASSLGQGFNQPQHFGDGTRLSIL.